The 28 T cell receptor beta chains below come from one sample, sequenced in a study of cytomegalovirus exposure and HLA in healthy donors. The PCR had 60 Vbeta and 13 Jbeta primers. Clones were sequenced by immunoSEQ multiplex PCR, and TCRdb holds only the in-frame ones, with some missing. The table records under 120,000 clones, 70% of them present only once. The sequenced material came from PBMCs. The receptors derive from a man in his forties in good health and CMV-seropositive.

This clone is a singleton in its sample. V and J are TRBV6-6 and TRBJ2-1; D may be TRBD2 (5 bases). CDR3 length: 13 residues. The V gene's germline CDR1 is MNHNY and CDR2 SVGAGI (reference sequence). The ends were cut back, 8 bases at V and 1 base at J, with 9 bases in the middle. For the CDR3, the DNA is TGTGCCAGCGGGATAGCGTCCTACAATGAGCAGTTCTTC. Translation gives CASGIASYNEQFF.

V is TRBV5-4 and J is TRBJ2-7; 13 bases align to TRBD2. Germline V gene lookup returns CDR1 SGHNT and CDR2 YYREEE (reference sequence). This CDR3 region has 16 residues. Trimming at V came to 4 bases and at J to 4 bases, leaving 8 bases not matched to a gene. Here the CDR3 DNA reads TGTGCCAGCAGCCCCGGGACTAGCGGGGCGGTGTACGAGCAGTACTTC. Its translation: CASSPGTSGAVYEQYF.

The V gene is TRBV27, the J gene TRBJ2-2, with TRBD2 matching 9 bases. The CDR3 totals 16 residues. CDR1 and CDR2 from the germline V gene are MNHEY and SMNVEV (reference sequence). Unmatched junction bases numbered 5, after V lost 5 bases and J lost 1 base. The CDR3 nucleotides are TGTGCCAGCAGTCGGACACTAGCGGGGAACACCGGGGAGCTGTTTTTT. It codes for CASSRTLAGNTGELFF.

The chain combines TRBV6-5 with TRBJ2-3; weak D call: TRBD1 (6 bases). CDR3 length: 14 residues. V was clipped by 6 bases and J by 2 bases, with 12 bases between them. From germline, CDR1 is MNHEY and CDR2 SVGAGI. The CDR3 nucleotides are TGTGCCAGCAGCCGGGACACCCTCACAGATACGCAGTATTTT. It encodes CASSRDTLTDTQYF.

This sequence joins TRBV7-3 and TRBJ2-5; TRBD2 aligns across 9 bases. CDR3 size: 15 residues. V gave up 5 bases and J gave up 2 bases; unmatched junction bases: 6. The germline CDR1 and CDR2 sequences are SGHTA and FQGTGA. The CDR3 region is CASSKTSGAQETQYF. CDR3 nucleotides: TGTGCCAGCAGCAAGACTAGCGGAGCTCAAGAGACCCAGTACTTC.

This clone was seen a few times. J is TRBJ2-7 and V is TRBV21-1; the D call of TRBD1 is as the table states it, not checked on the DNA. TRBV21-1 is deemed a pseudogene. The CDR3 length is 18 residues. The CDR3 sequence: CASSNQFGLQGRSYEQYV. The CDR3 coding sequence is TGTGCCAGCAGCAACCAATTTGGACTACAGGGGCGCTCCTACGAGCAGTACGTC.

The rearrangement joins TRBV19 to TRBJ2-1; maybe TRBD2 (6 bases). Germline CDR1 is LNHDA and CDR2 is SQIVND (reference sequence). V lost 10 bases and J 6 bases, leaving 10 bases between the germline ends. The CDR3 is made up of 11 amino acids. CDR3 residues: CAINSGNEQFF. The CDR3 coding sequence is TGTGCCATTAATAGCGGCAATGAGCAGTTCTTC.

The chain employs TRBV6-1 and TRBJ2-7; 7 nucleotides agree with TRBD1. V trimming: 3 bases; J trimming: 6 bases; junction bases outside the gene matches: 11. Germline V gene sequence: CDR1 MNHNS, CDR2 SASEGT. The length of the CDR3 is 15 residues. The CDR3 coding sequence is TGTGCCAGCAGTGATAGACAGGGCTTTTGGGGCGAGCAGTACGTC. Residues: CASSDRQGFWGEQYV.

In this sample, this clone turned up a few times. The junction and the germline gene differ at one end; a read error may be behind it. The chain combines TRBV6-1 with TRBJ1-5; D is unresolved. In germline, CDR1 is MNHNS, CDR2 SASEGT. This CDR3 is built from 13 residues. As DNA, the CDR3 is TGCGCCAGCAGTGAAAGGGAGAATCAGCCCCAGCATTTT. This encodes CASSERENQPQHF.

Here the CDR3 DNA reads TGCGCCAGCACCTATAACGCCGTCTATGGCTACACCTTC. It translates to CASTYNAVYGYTF. The chain joins TRBV10-2 to TRBJ1-2, with D unclear. Germline CDR1 is WSHSY and CDR2 is SAAADI. Deletions cut 7 bases from V and 4 bases from J, with 13 bases between. The CDR3 totals 13 residues.

This chain connects TRBV27 to TRBJ2-7; 11 bases align to TRBD1. V lost 6 bases, J lost 3 bases, and 10 bases stayed unmatched. Germline assignment: CDR1 MNHEY and CDR2 SMNVEV (reference sequence). The CDR3 is 16 residues long. In DNA, the CDR3 is TGTGCCAGCAGCCGAGGGACAGGGGGTTCCCTCTACGAGCAGTACGTC. Its protein product is CASSRGTGGSLYEQYV.

The chain links TRBV5-4 to TRBJ2-7; 10 nucleotides agree with TRBD1. Trimming at V came to 2 bases and at J to 4 bases, leaving 3 bases not matched to a gene. This CDR3 spans 14 amino acids. The germline CDR1 and CDR2 sequences are SGHNT and YYREEE (reference sequence). The CDR3 reads CASSFGTGAYEQYV. The CDR3 DNA follows: TGTGCCAGCAGCTTCGGGACAGGGGCGTACGAGCAGTACGTC.

The chain has TRBV12-2 and TRBJ1-3; the table calls TRBD1, which could not be checked here. TRBV12-2 is described as a pseudogene. The CDR3 consists of 13 residues. The CDR3, as DNA: TGTGCAAGTCGCCGGAACAGCCGAAACACCATATATTTT. It codes for CASRRNSRNTIYF.

The J gene is TRBJ1-5, the V gene TRBV6-6; D is undetermined. Trimming removed 2 bases at V and 0 bases at J, with 11 bases between. The CDR3 runs to 16 residues. Germline V gives CDR1 MNHNY, CDR2 SVGAGI (reference sequence). The CDR3 DNA reads as TGTGCCAGCAGTTACCTCTTGTCGCGTAGCAATCAGCCCCAGCATTTT. The encoded protein is CASSYLLSRSNQPQHF.

The chain recombines TRBV18 with TRBJ2-1, with TRBD2 matching 8 bases. V dropped 1 base and J dropped 4; count of bases not matched to a gene: 3. The CDR3 sequence is 15 residues long. CDR1 KGHSH and CDR2 LQKENI come from the germline V gene. The CDR3 DNA sequence: TGTGCCAGCTCACCACTGAGCGGGGGATACAATGAGCAGTTCTTC. Its translation: CASSPLSGGYNEQFF.

This clone appeared a few times. The rearrangement joins TRBV10-3 to TRBJ1-2; 9 bases line up with TRBD1. In germline, CDR1 is ENHRY, CDR2 SYGVKD. The CDR3 runs 15 residues. With V trimmed by 1 base and J by 2 bases, 2 bases remained unmatched. The chain's CDR3 is CAISEYRGQNYGYTF. Here the CDR3 DNA reads TGTGCCATCAGTGAGTACAGGGGGCAGAACTATGGCTACACCTTC.

This clone came up a few times. The rearrangement joins TRBV13 to TRBJ1-1; D not certain. Germline loops: CDR1 PRHDT, CDR2 FYEKMQ (reference sequence). The CDR3 covers 12 residues. V lost 2 bases, J lost 6 bases, and 7 bases lay in between. CDR3 amino acids: CASSLRRAEAFF. The CDR3 DNA follows: TGTGCCAGCAGCTTAAGACGGGCTGAAGCTTTCTTT. Complete variable domain (other parts from reference TRBV13 and TRBJ1-1): AAGVIQSPRHLIKEKRETATLKCYPIPRHDTVYWYQQGPGQDPQFLISFYEKMQSDKGSIPDRFSAQQFSDYHSELNMSSLELGDSALYFCASSLRRAEAFFGQGTRLTVV.

The gene calls are TRBV28 and TRBJ2-1; 9 bases agree with TRBD1. The length of the CDR3 is 14 residues. The germline gives CDR1 MDHEN, CDR2 SYDVKM. V was pared by 6 bases and J by 8 bases, with 8 bases of the junction left unmatched. The CDR3 spells CASRSGQGVDEQFF. The DNA of the CDR3 is TGTGCCAGCAGGTCGGGACAGGGTGTCGATGAGCAGTTCTTC. Using reference TRBV28 and TRBJ2-1 for the parts outside the CDR3, the full variable domain is DVKVTQSSRYLVKRTGEKVFLECVQDMDHENMFWYRQDPGLGLRLIYFSYDVKMKEKGDIPEGYSVSREKKERFSLILESASTNQTSMYLCASRSGQGVDEQFFGPGTRLTVL.

This chain connects TRBV25-1 to TRBJ2-1; D might be TRBD2 (5 bases). Per germline, CDR1 MGHDK and CDR2 SYGVNS. The V end was cut by 1 base, the J end by 7 bases, with 11 bases between. The CDR3 loop spans 14 amino acids. The CDR3 region is CASSEFSEGNEQFF. CDR3 bases: TGTGCCAGCAGTGAATTTAGTGAGGGAAATGAGCAGTTCTTC.

Here the CDR3 reads CASRIEAGELFF. Written as DNA, the CDR3 is TGTGCCAGCAGGATTGAGGCCGGGGAGCTGTTTTTT. The chain employs TRBV11-1 and TRBJ2-2; unclear D gene. The CDR3 is made up of 12 amino acids. Per the germline V gene, CDR1 is SGHAT and CDR2 is FQDESV (reference sequence). The V and J ends lost 6 bases and 6 bases respectively, with 8 bases between them.

The rearrangement links TRBV27 to TRBJ2-1, with D possibly matching TRBD2 (6 bases). Germline V CDR1 and CDR2: MNHEY, SMNVEV (reference sequence). Trimming removed 1 base at V and 9 bases at J, with 16 bases between. CDR3 length: 15 amino acids. The CDR3 loop reads CASSLYSGEMSEQFF. CDR3 sequence (DNA): TGTGCCAGCAGTTTATATTCGGGAGAAATGAGTGAGCAGTTCTTC.

The chain joins TRBV19 to TRBJ2-7, with 7 nucleotides matching TRBD1. With 1 base clipped from V and 7 bases from J, the junction kept 16 bases outside the gene matches. Germline CDR1 and CDR2: LNHDA and SQIVND (reference sequence). The CDR3 consists of 17 residues. CDR3 nucleotide sequence: TGTGCCAGTAGTATAGGAAACAGGGGATTCCTTCATCGGGAGCAGTACTTC. Its translation is CASSIGNRGFLHREQYF.

This clone was observed once. V gene TRBV5-1 combines with J gene TRBJ1-1; D is possibly TRBD1 (5 bases). This CDR3 comprises 13 residues. With 4 bases removed from V and 1 base from J, the gap between germline ends came to 8 bases. CDR1 is SGHRS and CDR2 is YFSETQ in the germline V gene. For the CDR3, the DNA is TGCGCCAGCAGCGAAGGACAGAACACTGAAGCTTTCTTT. It translates to CASSEGQNTEAFF.

This sequence joins TRBV4-3 and TRBJ2-1, with D perhaps matching TRBD2 (6 bases). CDR1 and CDR2 from the germline V gene are LGHNA and YSLEER. The CDR3 is made up of 16 amino acids. V dropped 1 base and J dropped 3 bases, with 13 bases sitting between them. CDR3 amino acids: CASSQAPGVDYNEQFF. CDR3 coding DNA: TGCGCCAGCAGCCAAGCTCCGGGAGTAGACTACAATGAGCAGTTCTTC.

This rearrangement joins TRBV13 to TRBJ2-1; 9 bases map to TRBD2. The CDR3 is 14 residues long. With V trimmed by 0 bases and J by 7 bases, 1 base remained unmatched. Per germline, CDR1 PRHDT and CDR2 FYEKMQ (reference sequence). The CDR3 coding sequence is TGTGCCAGCAGCTTAGGGAGCGGGAGGAATGAGCAGTTCTTC. This gives the protein CASSLGSGRNEQFF.

The gene calls are TRBV7-9 and TRBJ2-7, with D tentatively TRBD1 (6 bases). The V gene's germline CDR1 is SEHNR and CDR2 FQNEAQ (reference sequence). The germline V and J ends were trimmed by 1 base and 6 bases, with 13 bases remaining between them. CDR3 length: 14 residues. CDR3 protein: CASSLDNRVSEQYV. DNA of the CDR3: TGTGCCAGCAGCTTAGACAACAGGGTTAGCGAGCAGTACGTC.

This clone was counted a few times. The chain has TRBV30 and TRBJ1-1; weak D call: TRBD1 (5 bases). CDR3 length: 13 amino acids. In germline, CDR1 is GTSNPN, CDR2 SVGIG (reference sequence). Trimming took 2 bases from V and 6 from J, leaving 13 bases between them. CDR3 in DNA: TGTGCCTGGAGTCGTCCAGGGCAACCTGAAGCTTTCTTT. Its translation: CAWSRPGQPEAFF.

The chain combines TRBV27 with TRBJ2-3, with 10 positions matching TRBD2. The germline CDR1 and CDR2 sequences are MNHEY and SMNVEV (reference sequence). V lost 3 bases to trimming and J lost 1 base; unmatched junction nucleotides: 1. The CDR3 has 15 amino acids. CDR3 sequence: CASSFGLAGTDTQYF. CDR3 nucleotides: TGTGCCAGCAGTTTCGGACTAGCGGGCACAGATACGCAGTATTTT.